This is a list of T cell receptor beta chains from one sample in a study of cytomegalovirus exposure and HLA in healthy donors. Assay: immunoSEQ multiplex PCR; the TCRdb copy retains only in-frame clones and omits some. The sample shows approximately 160,000 clones, roughly 86% of them seen only once. Source material: PBMCs. The receptors come from a girl aged 10-17 years in good health and CMV-seropositive. The CDR3 runs from the conserved cysteine through the conserved F or W.

V gene,J gene,CDR3 protein
TRBV4-1,TRBJ2-7,CASSPTSGGSYEQYF
TRBV2,TRBJ2-7,CASRKGQGTREQYF
TRBV5-1,TRBJ2-7,CASSLGAGRRTTYEQYF
TRBV9,TRBJ2-3,CASSLRGGTDTQYF
TRBV27,TRBJ2-7,CASSLFPRGGTPYEQYF
TRBV7-9,TRBJ1-2,CASSFYGAGRYYGYTF
TRBV9,TRBJ2-2,CASNRVSNTGELFF
TRBV5-4,TRBJ2-3,CASDSGGPDTQYF
TRBV19,TRBJ2-7,CASSPRTAGASYEQYF
TRBV7-9,TRBJ1-1,CASSLGGGGGEAFF
TRBV7-6,TRBJ2-2,CASSLGQGAVAGELFF
TRBV9,TRBJ2-7,CASSVRGEEYEQYF
TRBV28,TRBJ1-2,CASRSGPSGDGYTF
TRBV7-9,TRBJ1-2,CASSQVDRRRKLYGYTF
TRBV19,TRBJ2-1,CASSYSGQEGNEQFF
TRBV30,TRBJ2-5,CAWSSLVGEGETQYF
TRBV27,TRBJ1-5,CASSLSGEHSNQPQHF
TRBV19,TRBJ1-1,CASSIRREVGTEAFF
TRBV27,TRBJ2-6,CASSSFWATGANVLTF
TRBV19,TRBJ1-1,CASSDRGPTEAFF
TRBV2,TRBJ1-2,CASSGATGGYGYTF
TRBV7-3,TRBJ1-1,CASSLDRGTEAFF
TRBV5-6,TRBJ1-5,CASSRTEYSNQPQHF
TRBV11-3,TRBJ2-1,CASSSGTGYYEQFF
TRBV16,TRBJ1-1,CASSPVGQGRTEAFF
TRBV7-3,TRBJ1-1,CASSLQGTKNTEAFF
TRBV5-1,TRBJ1-5,CASSLGGGVQPQHF
TRBV15,TRBJ1-1,CATSLEVNTEAFF
TRBV7-3,TRBJ2-1,CASSSGLAGNNEQFF
TRBV4-1,TRBJ1-2,CASRFTDRENYGYTF
TRBV6-1,TRBJ1-2,CASSEEVGAVDGYTF
TRBV29-1,TRBJ2-3,CSVEVGGADTQYF
TRBV5-1,TRBJ2-1,CASSLVRENEQFF